One sample yielded the 19 T cell receptor beta chains listed below, sequenced in a study of blood T cell repertoires in COVID-19. Only in-frame clones appear in the TCRdb table, and some are missing; sequencing was by immunoSEQ multiplex PCR. Of about 180,000 clones in the sample, about 72% were seen once. The specimen was PBMCs or T cells enriched from blood (not recorded which). These receptors were collected from a woman between 45 and 60 years old who had recovered from COVID-19.

The chain carries TRBV27 and TRBJ1-6, with D possibly being TRBD1 (6 bases). The CDR3 runs to 18 residues. Trimming took off 4 bases at V and 5 bases at J, with 21 bases between the two ends. Germline V gene lookup returns CDR1 MNHEY and CDR2 SMNVEV (reference sequence). CDR3 sequence: CASSSNGGYLFNNSPLHF. CDR3 nucleotide sequence: TGTGCCAGCAGTTCCAATGGGGGCTACCTGTTTAATAATTCACCCCTCCACTTT.

V gene TRBV28 combines with J gene TRBJ2-3, with 8 bases that match TRBD2. The V segment lost 9 bases and the J segment 0 bases; nucleotides outside the gene matches: 11. CDR1 is MDHEN and CDR2 is SYDVKM in the germline V gene. The CDR3 has 16 residues. CDR3 in DNA: TGTGCCAGTCTAGCGGGCGTAGACCTAAGCACAGATACGCAGTATTTT. This translates into CASLAGVDLSTDTQYF.

The gene calls are TRBV27 and TRBJ1-2, with D uncertain. Germline CDR1 reads MNHEY; CDR2 reads SMNVEV (reference sequence). With 5 bases removed from V and 4 bases from J, the gap between germline ends came to 11 bases. The length of the CDR3 is 13 residues. CDR3 sequence (DNA): TGTGCCAGCAGTCCTTCCCGGTTCTATGGCTACACCTTC. It specifies CASSPSRFYGYTF.

The chain has TRBV12-3 or TRBV12-4 and TRBJ2-1, with D possibly matching TRBD1 (6 bases). The CDR3 has 13 residues. V shed 5 bases and J shed 13 bases, with 18 bases lying between them. The CDR3 protein is CASSTTGKANQFF. DNA for the CDR3: TGTGCCAGCAGTACAACAGGGAAGGCTAACCAGTTCTTC.

The V call is TRBV6-5, the J call TRBJ1-4; the D is unclear. CDR1 MNHEY and CDR2 SVGAGI come from the germline V gene. With 6 bases removed from V and 4 bases from J, the gap between germline ends came to 9 bases. The CDR3 runs to 13 residues. CDR3 DNA sequence: TGTGCCAGCAGGCCAGGCGTTAATGAAAAACTGTTTTTT. Its protein is CASRPGVNEKLFF.

The V call is TRBV11-3, the J call TRBJ2-1; 7 positions agree with TRBD1. V lost 5 bases and J lost 4; bases outside the gene matches: 8. The CDR3 extends over 15 amino acids. The germline V gene encodes CDR1 SGHNT and CDR2 YENEEA. This CDR3 reads CASSQEGTEYNEQFF. DNA for the CDR3: TGTGCCAGCAGCCAAGAAGGGACAGAGTACAATGAGCAGTTCTTC.

This chain links TRBV2 with TRBJ2-2; TRBD1 matches 11 bases. The CDR3 sequence is 13 residues long. Germline CDR1 is SNHLY and CDR2 is FYNNEI. V lost 8 bases to trimming and J lost 13 bases; unmatched junction nucleotides: 9. CDR3 protein: CASGQGAINVLFF. CDR3 coding DNA: TGTGCCAGCGGACAGGGGGCTATAAACGTGCTGTTTTTT.

The rearrangement joins TRBV28 to TRBJ2-3; 9 positions match TRBD2. Germline V gene sequence: CDR1 MDHEN, CDR2 SYDVKM. This CDR3 region has 16 residues. The V gene end was trimmed by 6 bases and the J gene end by 4 bases; junction bases not matched to a gene: 11. The CDR3 spells CASRVAGASGADTQYF. CDR3 DNA sequence: TGTGCCAGCAGGGTAGCGGGAGCGAGCGGAGCAGATACGCAGTATTTT.

This clone was counted a few times. The CDR3 here is CASKGAGRPYEQYF. CDR3 DNA sequence: TGTGCCAGCAAAGGGGCCGGGAGACCCTACGAGCAGTACTTC. The rearrangement uses TRBV2 and TRBJ2-7; a weak D match, TRBD2 (6 bases). Germline loops: CDR1 SNHLY, CDR2 FYNNEI. V lost 7 bases to trimming and J lost 2 bases, with 15 bases between them. The CDR3 has 14 residues.

The chain couples TRBV28 to TRBJ2-3; a possible D gene is TRBD1 (5 bases). Trimming stripped 8 bases from V and 2 bases from J, with 8 bases between. This CDR3 has 12 residues. Germline V gives CDR1 MDHEN, CDR2 SYDVKM. The CDR3 loop is CASSGSTDTQYF. CDR3 in DNA: TGTGCCAGCTCAGGGTCCACAGATACGCAGTATTTT.

The gene calls are TRBV5-1 and TRBJ2-1; weak D call: TRBD1 (6 bases). CDR3 length: 13 residues. CDR1 SGHRS and CDR2 YFSETQ come from the germline V gene. V was clipped by 6 bases and J by 7 bases, with 14 bases between them. The CDR3 reads CASTPDRPNEQFF. In DNA form, the CDR3 reads TGCGCCAGCACCCCGGACAGACCAAATGAGCAGTTCTTC.

There are a few counts of this clone. The CDR3 here is CSVEASGTGELFF. The CDR3 DNA follows: TGCAGCGTTGAAGCTAGCGGCACCGGGGAGCTGTTTTTT. The chain combines TRBV29-1 with TRBJ2-2; TRBD2 aligns across 7 bases. Germline lookup yields CDR1 SQVTM and CDR2 ANQGSEA. CDR3 length equals 13 residues. V gave up 1 base and J gave up 4 bases; unmatched junction bases: 0.

The chain uses TRBV6-5 and TRBJ2-7; TRBD2 is a possible D gene (5 bases). This CDR3 has 16 amino acids. The V and J ends lost 2 bases and 4 bases respectively, with 18 bases between them. CDR1 and CDR2 (germline): MNHEY, SVGAGI. The CDR3 DNA sequence: TGTGCCAGCAGTTACCCCGCCCGACCGGGATCGTACGAGCAGTACTTC. Amino acid sequence: CASSYPARPGSYEQYF.

V usage is TRBV29-1 and J usage is TRBJ2-7, with TRBD2 identical over 7 bases. The CDR3 is 13 amino acids. The germline gives CDR1 SQVTM, CDR2 ANQGSEA. With V trimmed by 3 bases and J by 2 bases, 4 bases remained unmatched. Written as DNA, the CDR3 is TGCAGCGTTGAGTGGGCGGGAGCCTACGAGCAGTACTTC. Its translation is CSVEWAGAYEQYF.

The chain joins TRBV5-1 to TRBJ1-1, with D tentatively TRBD1 (5 bases). Per the germline V gene, CDR1 is SGHRS and CDR2 is YFSETQ. The CDR3 length is 13 residues. Trimming shortened V by 7 bases and J by 7 bases, and 17 bases separated the two germline ends. The CDR3 loop is CASSTEGQGEAFF. For the CDR3, the DNA is TGCGCCAGCTCAACGGAGGGGCAGGGTGAAGCTTTCTTT. The full variable domain, rest sourced from reference TRBV5-1 and TRBJ1-1, is KAGVTQTPRYLIKTRGQQVTLSCSPISGHRSVSWYQQTPGQGLQFLFEYFSETQRNKGNFPGRFSGRQFSNSRSEMNVSTLELGDSALYLCASSTEGQGEAFFGQGTRLTVV.

The J gene is TRBJ1-5, the V gene TRBV28; D is uncertain. The CDR3 totals 15 residues. Germline values: CDR1 MDHEN, CDR2 SYDVKM. Trimming removed 1 base at V and 0 bases at J, with 7 bases between. The CDR3 spells CASSLLQFSNQPQHF. CDR3 DNA: TGTGCCAGCAGTTTATTACAGTTTAGCAATCAGCCCCAGCATTTT.

The chain recombines TRBV3-1 (or the pseudogene TRBV3-2) with TRBJ2-7; 7 bases align to TRBD2. Unmatched junction bases numbered 8, after V lost 0 bases and J lost 3 bases. Germline values: CDR1 LGHDT, CDR2 YNNKEL (reference sequence). The CDR3 sequence is 16 residues long. In DNA, the CDR3 is TGTGCCAGCAGCCAAGAATCCGGGCTAGCGGACTACGAGCAGTACTTC. Amino acid sequence: CASSQESGLADYEQYF.

The chain is built from TRBV6-2 or TRBV6-3 and TRBJ1-5; no firm D call. Per the germline V gene, CDR1 is MNHEY and CDR2 is SVGEGT. V dropped 6 bases and J dropped 2 bases, with 14 bases sitting between them. The CDR3 runs to 15 residues. CDR3 sequence reads: CASSPTTLGNQPQHF. CDR3 DNA: TGTGCCAGCAGCCCCACAACATTGGGCAATCAGCCCCAGCATTTT.

Only a few counts were recorded for this clone. The J gene is TRBJ2-1, the V gene TRBV7-2; 9 positions match TRBD2. CDR3 size: 16 residues. Per the germline V gene, CDR1 is SGHTA and CDR2 is FQGNSA. J lost 6 bases, V lost 3 bases, and 9 bases had no gene match. CDR3 amino acids: CASSLLAGAPSNEQFF. CDR3 in DNA: TGTGCCAGCAGCTTGTTAGCGGGAGCACCTAGCAATGAGCAGTTCTTC.